This T cell receptor (beta chain) was obtained from a study of T cells in localized non-small cell lung cancer (dated by TCRdb to between 2020 and 2021). With regard to the full study: The study analyzed T cell repertoires of hundreds of early-stage NSCLC patients, comparing tumors and uninvolved tumor-adjacent lungs. The cohort consisted of 200 to 250 treatment-naive NSCLC patients whose localized lung tumors had been resected. A mean age of roughly 66 years was recorded for the NSCLC patients, of whom 120 to 150 were male and more than 85 were female. Broader findings and caveats from the paper: Because multi-region tumor sequencing was not done, intratumor heterogeneity could not be ruled out. A median of roughly 58 of the top 100 tumor clones were detected in paired uninvolved adjacent lung, and some 29 of these tumor clones were also found among the top 100 clones of the paired uninvolved adjacent lung. Since the design was exploratory, TCR variables were selected using unadjusted p-values with no false-discovery rate correction. Longer overall survival was associated with higher T cell density in blood, whereas shorter survival was associated with higher clonality in adjacent lung. Uninvolved tumor-adjacent lung showed the highest T cell clonality, higher than tumor, which suggests more focused antigenic responses in the uninvolved tumor-adjacent lung.

This clone came up once. There is no known antigen for this receptor. Nothing much larger sits one base from this clone, and base qualities are not available. At diagnosis, peripheral blood, uninvolved tumor-adjacent lung and tumor were collected and stored as a combination of fresh-frozen and FFPE material. For TCR repertoire profiling, blood samples were analyzed in the form of peripheral blood mononuclear cells. TCR beta CDR3 regions were sequenced from DNA using the immunoSEQ Assay. Per the original workflow: To compute T cell density, TCR beta template counts were normalized to usable DNA, which was estimated by amplifying housekeeping genes. Richness was estimated with the preseqR package, extrapolating to 400,000 templates for PBMC samples and 120,000 templates for tissue samples. Clonality was defined by subtracting Pielou's evenness from one. Differential abundance testing on productive amino-acid clonotypes, with a minimum total count of 5 and an alpha of 0.1, was used to identify tissue-enriched TCRs. The Jaccard Index and the Morisita Overlap Index were used to measure how much the repertoires overlapped between compartments. GLIPH grouped TCR beta CDR3s together with public tetramer-defined viral CDR3s, and a viral motif had to include at least three viral sequences and also show V-gene enrichment. TCRdb took over this immuneACCESS table, retaining in-frame rearrangements with V and J assigned. Such tables are incomplete; in checked studies, under half of the missing clones stem from an unresolved V gene, and the remainder is unexplained. That table furnishes V, J and clone size, whereas the DNA furnished D and trimming. The sample includes tens of thousands of clones, with about 80% observed a single time. The ten largest account for 4.8% of the sample.

The CDR3 measures 17 amino acids from cysteine to phenylalanine. The DNA shown is the 51-base CDR3, in frame from base 1. V gives up 7 bases and J gives up 3 bases, and the segment between their germline ends measures 25 bases. The germline V gene encodes CDR1 SQVTM and CDR2 ANQGSEA. The input for sequencing was PBMCs, taken before any cancer treatment. This TCR came from a man aged 40 to 69 with stage II lung adenocarcinoma. The rearrangement combines TRBV29-1 with TRBJ2-1; the D element could tentatively be TRBD1 or TRBD2, as 7 bases agree for each. In nucleotides, the sequence is TGCAGCGCTCCAGGACAGGTCTACGCGGGAGTCTACAATGAGCAGTTCTTC. It codes for CSAPGQVYAGVYNEQFF.